A single sample is the source of the 27 T cell receptor beta chains below, sequenced in a study of cytomegalovirus exposure and HLA in healthy donors. Clones were read by immunoSEQ multiplex PCR, and TCRdb kept only the in-frame ones, dropping some. The sample includes 200,000 to 300,000 clones, roughly 86% of them seen just once. Sequencing used PBMCs. The receptors shown here come from a woman under 40 in good health and CMV-seropositive.

The rearrangement uses TRBV11-3 and TRBJ2-2; D is possibly TRBD1 (6 bases). With 5 bases removed from V and 7 bases from J, the gap between germline ends came to 11 bases. This CDR3 has 13 residues. Germline CDR1 is SGHNT and CDR2 is YENEEA. The chain's CDR3 is CASSPRTDGELFF. As DNA, the CDR3 is TGTGCCAGCAGCCCTCGGACAGACGGGGAGCTGTTTTTT.

This clone was recorded only once. The chain combines TRBV5-6 with TRBJ1-1, with 8 bases aligning to TRBD1. This CDR3 is built from 15 residues. J lost 2 bases, V lost 3 bases, and 6 bases had no gene match. CDR1 and CDR2 from the germline V gene are SGHDT and YYEEEE. CDR3 amino acids: CASSSDRGLNTEAFF. CDR3 coding DNA: TGTGCCAGCAGCTCAGACAGGGGATTAAACACTGAAGCTTTCTTT.

The rearrangement joins TRBV19 to TRBJ1-1, with D possibly matching TRBD1 (6 bases). In germline, CDR1 is LNHDA, CDR2 SQIVND (reference sequence). V was pared by 8 bases and J by 1 base, with 17 bases between. The CDR3 covers 15 residues. In nucleotides, the CDR3 is TGTGCCAGTTCCCAAAGTCGGGGGGCGAACACTGAAGCTTTCTTT. This encodes CASSQSRGANTEAFF.

This clone has just one count. The chain couples TRBV15 to TRBJ2-7; 7 nucleotides agree with TRBD2. The CDR3 covers 18 residues. The germline V gene encodes CDR1 LNHNV and CDR2 YYDKDF (reference sequence). Trimming took 2 bases from V and 3 from J; bases not matched to a gene: 16. CDR3 loop: CATSRMGRGGNNLYEQYF. The CDR3 nucleotides are TGTGCCACCAGCAGAATGGGGAGGGGAGGAAACAACCTCTACGAGCAGTACTTC.

J is TRBJ2-7 and V is TRBV7-8; weak D call: TRBD2 (5 bases). Trimming removed 5 bases from V and 5 bases from J, with 16 bases in between. Germline V lookup: CDR1 SGHVS, CDR2 FQNEAQ. This CDR3 is built from 14 residues. This CDR3 is CASSPGPVRDEQYF. For the CDR3, the DNA is TGTGCCAGCAGCCCTGGACCGGTGAGGGACGAGCAGTACTTC.

This chain uses TRBV28 with TRBJ2-7; 7 positions agree with TRBD1. The J segment lost 7 bases and the V segment lost 3 bases, leaving 15 bases of the junction unmatched. CDR1 is MDHEN and CDR2 is SYDVKM in the germline V gene. The CDR3 covers 16 residues. The CDR3 protein is CASSFLTGTPEGEQYF. The CDR3 region has the DNA TGTGCCAGCAGTTTCCTGACAGGGACCCCCGAAGGAGAGCAGTACTTC. Filled out from reference TRBV28 and TRBJ2-7, the complete variable domain reads DVKVTQSSRYLVKRTGEKVFLECVQDMDHENMFWYRQDPGLGLRLIYFSYDVKMKEKGDIPEGYSVSREKKERFSLILESASTNQTSMYLCASSFLTGTPEGEQYFGPGTRLTVT.

The chain has TRBV11-2 and TRBJ2-1; D is unclear. The CDR3 is made up of 14 amino acids. Germline V gives CDR1 SGHAT, CDR2 FQNNGV. Trimming removed 1 base at V and 2 bases at J, with 6 bases between. The CDR3 is CASSLGGAYNEQFF. The CDR3 nucleotides are TGTGCCAGCAGCTTAGGCGGCGCCTACAATGAGCAGTTCTTC.

The chain recombines TRBV29-1 with TRBJ2-3, with no clear D. This CDR3 region has 13 residues. In germline, CDR1 is SQVTM, CDR2 ANQGSEA. V dropped 4 bases and J dropped 2 bases, with 10 bases sitting between them. In nucleotides, the CDR3 is TGCAGCGTTGTGGGCAGATCCACAGATACGCAGTATTTT. Amino acid sequence: CSVVGRSTDTQYF.

CDR3 in DNA: TGTGCCAGCAGGGGACAGGGGACTGCCGAGCAGTACTTC. Translation: CASRGQGTAEQYF. The chain couples TRBV25-1 to TRBJ2-7; 10 nucleotides align to TRBD1. CDR1 is MGHDK and CDR2 is SYGVNS in the germline V gene. J gave up 6 bases and V 6 bases, and 5 bases lay outside the gene matches. This CDR3 is 13 amino acids long.

This clone was detected only once. V gene TRBV6-5 combines with J gene TRBJ2-2; the match to TRBD2 covers 10 bases. The V gene end was trimmed by 0 bases and the J gene end by 6 bases; junction bases not matched to a gene: 4. The germline gives CDR1 MNHEY, CDR2 SVGAGI. This CDR3 comprises 16 residues. The CDR3, as DNA: TGTGCCAGCAGTTACTCGGGACTAGCGTTAGCCGGGGAGCTGTTTTTT. This sequence encodes CASSYSGLALAGELFF.

This clone occurred a few times. The rearrangement links TRBV10-3 to TRBJ1-5, with 7 nucleotides matching TRBD1. Trimming cost V 4 bases and J 4 bases; bases outside gene matches: 1. The germline CDR1 and CDR2 sequences are ENHRY and SYGVKD. This CDR3 has 13 amino acids. CDR3 sequence reads: CAISAGGNQPQHF. CDR3 sequence (DNA): TGTGCCATCAGTGCAGGGGGTAATCAGCCCCAGCATTTT.

This chain links TRBV29-1 with TRBJ2-1; 13 nucleotides agree with TRBD2. Looked up from germline, CDR1 is SQVTM and CDR2 is ANQGSEA. The CDR3 is 17 amino acids. V lost 1 base to trimming and J lost 4 bases; unmatched junction nucleotides: 7. CDR3 loop: CSVEGLWTSGGYNEQFF. DNA of the CDR3: TGCAGCGTTGAAGGTCTATGGACTAGCGGGGGTTACAATGAGCAGTTCTTC.

This chain links TRBV9 with TRBJ2-2, with D tentatively TRBD1 or TRBD2 (6 bases each). Germline V gene sequence: CDR1 SGDLS, CDR2 YYNGEE. This CDR3 is built from 15 residues. V gave up 4 bases and J gave up 1 base, with 11 bases separating them. Here the CDR3 DNA reads TGTGCCAGCAGCCTAGGGGGGCTGAACACCGGGGAGCTGTTTTTT. Translated: CASSLGGLNTGELFF.

This clone was counted only a few times. The gene calls are TRBV6-1 and TRBJ2-6; maybe TRBD1 (6 bases). Germline V gives CDR1 MNHNS, CDR2 SASEGT. V shed 4 bases and J shed 1 base, with 8 bases lying between them. There are 15 residues in the CDR3. CDR3 DNA: TGTGCCAGCAGTGTTACAGGGTCTGGGGCCAACGTCCTGACTTTC. Its translation is CASSVTGSGANVLTF.

This sequence joins TRBV27 and TRBJ2-7; 10 bases agree with TRBD1. Germline lookup yields CDR1 MNHEY and CDR2 SMNVEV (reference sequence). CDR3 length equals 13 residues. Unmatched junction bases numbered 3, after V lost 6 bases and J lost 4 bases. The CDR3 is CASRGTGVYEQYF. The CDR3 DNA reads as TGTGCCAGCAGGGGGACAGGGGTGTACGAGCAGTACTTC.

This clone was picked up one time. CDR3 loop: CTSSQDRWTSGTHTQYF. The CDR3 nucleotides read TGCACCAGCAGCCAAGACCGATGGACTAGCGGGACTCATACGCAGTATTTT. The J gene is TRBJ2-3, the V gene TRBV1; TRBD2 is taken as the D call from the table, unchecked against the DNA. TRBV1 is a documented pseudogene. The CDR3 covers 17 residues.

This chain connects TRBV4-1 to TRBJ2-3; 10 nucleotides agree with TRBD1. This CDR3 is 15 amino acids long. After removal of 4 bases from V and 2 bases from J, the junction contained 3 bases not matched to a gene. The germline gives CDR1 MGHRA, CDR2 YSYEKL. Written as DNA, the CDR3 is TGCGCCAGCAGCCTCGACAGGGGGCACACAGATACGCAGTATTTT. It encodes CASSLDRGHTDTQYF.

The chain uses TRBV5-1 and TRBJ2-7; 11 bases match TRBD2. V gave up 4 bases and J gave up 5 bases; unmatched junction bases: 5. The CDR3 extends over 14 amino acids. Per germline, CDR1 SGHRS and CDR2 YFSETQ. CDR3 DNA: TGCGCCAGCAGCGTTAGCGGGAGGGCCGACGAGCAGTACTTC. Protein sequence: CASSVSGRADEQYF.

This chain links TRBV11-2 with TRBJ2-3, with TRBD2 matching over 10 bases. With 5 bases clipped from V and 2 bases from J, the junction kept 1 base outside the gene matches. CDR1 and CDR2 (germline): SGHAT, FQNNGV. This CDR3 has 14 residues. The chain's CDR3 is CASSLAGATDTQYF. As DNA, the CDR3 is TGTGCCAGCAGCCTAGCGGGAGCCACAGATACGCAGTATTTT. Based on the CDR3 plus reference TRBV11-2 and TRBJ2-3, the full variable domain is EAGVAQSPRYKIIEKRQSVAFWCNPISGHATLYWYQQILGQGPKLLIQFQNNGVVDDSQLPKDRFSAERLKGVDSTLKIQPAKLEDSAVYLCASSLAGATDTQYFGPGTRLTVL.

Only a few counts were recorded for this clone. The same CDR3 can be traced to other DNA sequences in this sample. The chain is built from TRBV4-1 and TRBJ1-5; D remains unclear. This CDR3 spans 13 amino acids. V was shortened by 0 bases and J by 7 bases, with 7 bases between the two germline ends. Per germline, CDR1 MGHRA and CDR2 YSYEKL. In nucleotides, the CDR3 is TGCGCCAGCAGCCAAGACGGGTCGCAGCCCCAGCATTTT. Translation: CASSQDGSQPQHF.

This clone was recorded a few times. V gene TRBV9 combines with J gene TRBJ2-2; 7 bases map to TRBD1. CDR1 and CDR2 from the germline V gene are SGDLS and YYNGEE. After removal of 4 bases from V and 4 bases from J, the junction contained 4 bases not matched to a gene. This CDR3 is 14 amino acids long. In DNA, the CDR3 is TGTGCCAGCAGCCGGGACAGAAGCACCGGGGAGCTGTTTTTT. This translates into CASSRDRSTGELFF.

The chain links TRBV5-1 to TRBJ1-5; 7 bases fit TRBD1. CDR1 is SGHRS and CDR2 is YFSETQ in the germline V gene. The CDR3 consists of 15 residues. V lost 0 bases to trimming and J lost 4 bases; unmatched junction nucleotides: 4. The CDR3 nucleotides read TGCGCCAGCAGCTTGGCCGGGACAGAGAATCAGCCCCAGCATTTT. Translated, it gives CASSLAGTENQPQHF.

The rearrangement uses TRBV11-2 and TRBJ1-1; D is possibly TRBD1 (5 bases). The ends were cut back, 4 bases at V and 5 bases at J, with 14 bases in the middle. The germline gives CDR1 SGHAT, CDR2 FQNNGV. The CDR3 sequence is 14 residues long. The CDR3 region has the DNA TGTGCCAGCAGCTCAGGTGGGGGGGGTACTGAAGCTTTCTTT. Translated: CASSSGGGGTEAFF.

The V and J genes are TRBV7-9 and TRBJ2-3; 7 nucleotides agree with TRBD1. V shed 10 bases and J 8 bases; nucleotides not matched to a gene: 15. CDR1 SEHNR and CDR2 FQNEAQ come from the germline V gene (reference sequence). The CDR3 is made up of 14 amino acids. The CDR3 DNA sequence: TGTGCCACTGGGACAGCACAACTCCCCGGTACGCAGTATTTT. Protein sequence: CATGTAQLPGTQYF. The complete variable domain, with remaining parts taken from reference TRBV7-9 and TRBJ2-3, reads DTGVSQNPRHKITKRGQNVTFRCDPISEHNRLYWYRQTLGQGPEFLTYFQNEAQLEKSRLLSDRFSAERPKGSFSTLEIQRTEQGDSAMYLCATGTAQLPGTQYFGPGTRLTVL.

The rearrangement joins TRBV30 to TRBJ2-1; the match to TRBD2 covers 9 bases. CDR1 is GTSNPN and CDR2 is SVGIG in the germline V gene (reference sequence). With V trimmed by 3 bases and J by 8 bases, 8 bases remained unmatched. This CDR3 spans 14 amino acids. The CDR3 here is CAWSSGVAGDEQFF. CDR3 sequence (DNA): TGTGCCTGGAGCTCGGGGGTAGCGGGAGATGAGCAGTTCTTC.

This clone was recorded only once. The genes are TRBV6-6 and TRBJ2-1, with TRBD1 as a possible D gene (5 bases). Trimming stripped 0 bases from V and 1 base from J, with 10 bases between. The CDR3 has 16 residues. Looked up from germline, CDR1 is MNHNY and CDR2 is SVGAGI (reference sequence). The CDR3 is CASSYSGQGSYNEQFF. In DNA, the CDR3 is TGTGCCAGCAGTTACTCCGGCCAGGGATCCTACAATGAGCAGTTCTTC.

This chain joins TRBV19 and TRBJ1-1, with TRBD1 as a possible D gene (5 bases). Germline values: CDR1 LNHDA, CDR2 SQIVND (reference sequence). Trimming cost V 6 bases and J 4 bases, with 15 bases left between them. The CDR3 loop spans 14 amino acids. CDR3 region: CASSRGGASTEAFF. For the CDR3, the DNA is TGTGCCAGTAGCCGGGGAGGGGCGAGCACTGAAGCTTTCTTT.